A selection of T cell receptor beta chains follows, all from one sample in a study of blood T cell repertoires in COVID-19. The data were produced by immunoSEQ multiplex PCR, yet TCRdb's version contains in-frame clones alone and is incomplete. The data hold approximately 250,000 clones, with approximately 84% observed a single time. Sequencing was done on a sample of peripheral blood. Receptors were obtained from a man between 45 and 60 years old with acute or convalescent COVID-19. CDR3s include the opening cysteine and the closing phenylalanine or tryptophan. A D gene is named only where the DNA matches it firmly. Expanded clones are given a class, and other clones once, few, many or no size at all.

v_gene	j_gene	d_gene	abundance	CDR3nt	CDR3aa
TRBV5-1	TRBJ2-7	TRBD2	.	TGCGCCAGCAGCTTGGTGGCTAGCGGGGCTTTATCCTACGAGCAGTACTTC	CASSLVASGALSYEQYF
TRBV28	TRBJ2-1	TRBD2	once	TGTGCCAGCAATGAAGCGGGGATAAAAACAAGAGTTTTCTTC	CASNEAGIKTRVFF
TRBV13	TRBJ2-2	TRBD1	.	TGTGCCAGCAGCTACCGGACAGGGCCAAACACCGGGGAGCTGTTTTTT	CASSYRTGPNTGELFF
TRBV5-4	TRBJ2-2	TRBD1	once	TGTGCCAGCAGCACAGGGACAGGAGCGAACACCGGGGAGCTGTTTTTT	CASSTGTGANTGELFF
TRBV30	TRBJ2-5	.	.	TGTGCCTGGGGAGACGGTAAAGAGACCCAGTACTTC	CAWGDGKETQYF
TRBV3-1/TRBV3-2	TRBJ2-1	.	.	TGTGCCAGCAGCCAAGGTGGGGGCCCCTACAATGAGCAGTTCTTC	CASSQGGGPYNEQFF
TRBV30	TRBJ2-5	.	few	TGTGCCGGGTCGGGGCAAGAGACCCAGTACTTC	CAGSGQETQYF
TRBV7-8	TRBJ1-5	TRBD1	.	TGTGCCAGCCTTAAGGACAGGGATCGCAATCAGCCCCAGCATTTT	CASLKDRDRNQPQHF
TRBV10-3	TRBJ2-3	.	.	TGTGCCATCAGCTCCTATCCACCAGATACGCAGTATTTT	CAISSYPPDTQYF
TRBV9	TRBJ1-6	.	.	TGTGCCAGCAGCGTAGGGGCAGGGGACAATTCACCCCTCCACTTT	CASSVGAGDNSPLHF
TRBV29-1	TRBJ2-1	TRBD1	.	TGCAGCGTTGAAGGGCAGGGGGCGCCCAATGAGCAGTTCTTC	CSVEGQGAPNEQFF
TRBV5-1	TRBJ1-6	.	.	TGCGCCAGCGGCGAACAGGGAGTTGGGTCTAATTCACCCCTCCACTTT	CASGEQGVGSNSPLHF
TRBV19	TRBJ2-1	TRBD2	.	TGTGCCAGTATTCAGACTAGCGGAGACAATGAGCAGTTCTTC	CASIQTSGDNEQFF
TRBV7-2	TRBJ2-7	TRBD2	.	TGTGCCAGAGGGCCACGCGGGACTAGCGGGAGAGTCTTCCACTACGAGCAGTACTTC	CARGPRGTSGRVFHYEQYF
TRBV7-2	TRBJ1-6	.	.	TGTGCCAGCAGCTTAACAGGGCAAAATTCACCCCTCCACTTT	CASSLTGQNSPLHF
TRBV20-1	TRBJ1-5	TRBD1	.	TGCAGTGCTAGTCGACAGGGGTTTTCCCAGCCCCAGCATTTT	CSASRQGFSQPQHF
TRBV11-3	TRBJ2-2	TRBD2	.	TGTGCCAGCAGCTTAGCGGGAGGGGACACCGGGGAGCTGTTTTTT	CASSLAGGDTGELFF
TRBV18	TRBJ2-2	TRBD1	.	TGTGCCAGCTCAGCGGGGACAGGCGCGAACACCGGGGAGCTGTTTTTT	CASSAGTGANTGELFF
TRBV7-3	TRBJ2-7	.	once	TGTGCCAGCAGCTCCGGGACTTCCTCCTACGAGCAGTACTTC	CASSSGTSSYEQYF
TRBV3-1/TRBV3-2	TRBJ1-2	TRBD1	.	TGTGCCAGCAGCCAAGGGGCAACAGGGGCCCTAAACTATGGCTACACCTTC	CASSQGATGALNYGYTF
TRBV18	TRBJ2-5	TRBD1	.	TGTGCCAGCTCACCATGGGACAGACAAGAGACCCAGTACTTC	CASSPWDRQETQYF
TRBV6-4	TRBJ2-3	.	.	TGTGCCAGCAGTGACCAACCAATCACTAGCACAGATACGCAGTATTTT	CASSDQPITSTDTQYF